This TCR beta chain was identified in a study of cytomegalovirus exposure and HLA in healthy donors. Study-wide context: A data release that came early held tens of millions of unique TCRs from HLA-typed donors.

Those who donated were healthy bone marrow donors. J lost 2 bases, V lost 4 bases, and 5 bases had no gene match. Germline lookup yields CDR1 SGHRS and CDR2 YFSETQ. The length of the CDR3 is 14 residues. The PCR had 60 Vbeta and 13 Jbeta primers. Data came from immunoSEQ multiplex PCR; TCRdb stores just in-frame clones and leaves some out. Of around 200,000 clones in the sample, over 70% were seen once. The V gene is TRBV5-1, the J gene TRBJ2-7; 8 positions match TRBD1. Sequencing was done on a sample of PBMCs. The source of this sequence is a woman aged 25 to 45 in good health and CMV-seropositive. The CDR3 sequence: CASSPGQATYEQYF. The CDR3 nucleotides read TGCGCCAGCAGCCCGGGACAGGCTACCTACGAGCAGTACTTC.